This passage covers 15 T cell receptor beta chains from one sample sequenced in a study of blood T cell repertoires in COVID-19. Clones were sequenced by immunoSEQ multiplex PCR, and TCRdb holds only the in-frame ones, with some missing. This sample has tens of thousands of clones, with about nine tenths found just once. The sequencing sample was made of peripheral blood. The receptors originated from a man in his fifties or sixties with acute or convalescent COVID-19.

V and J are TRBV19 and TRBJ1-5; 7 bases are shared with TRBD1. CDR1 and CDR2 (germline): LNHDA, SQIVND (reference sequence). This CDR3 has 15 residues. Unmatched junction bases numbered 5, after V lost 2 bases and J lost 4 bases. Written as DNA, the CDR3 is TGTGCCAGTAGTATAAAGGGGGCGCCTAATCAGCCCCAGCATTTT. Encoded protein: CASSIKGAPNQPQHF.

The V gene is TRBV20-1, the J gene TRBJ2-3; a possible D gene is TRBD2 (6 bases). CDR1 and CDR2 from the germline V gene are DFQATT and SNEGSKA (reference sequence). There are 11 residues in the CDR3. The CDR3 spells CSGGSTDTQYF. Written as DNA, the CDR3 is TGCAGCGGGGGTAGCACAGATACGCAGTATTTT.

Note on this clone: In the same sample, other DNA sequences code for this CDR3. CDR3 sequence: CASSLDRVNGYTF. Written as DNA, the CDR3 is TGTGCCAGCAGCCTGGACAGGGTCAATGGCTACACCTTC. This chain connects TRBV7-2 to TRBJ1-2; 8 bases agree with TRBD1. V lost 5 bases to trimming and J lost 6 bases; unmatched junction nucleotides: 5. Per the germline V gene, CDR1 is SGHTA and CDR2 is FQGNSA. CDR3 length: 13 residues.

The V call is TRBV12-3 or TRBV12-4, the J call TRBJ2-7; no clear D gene. The CDR3 contains 13 residues. Between the trimmed V and J ends, which lost 1 base and 3 bases, there was a span of 7 bases. CDR3 DNA sequence: TGTGCCAGCAGTTTAGGCCAGTACTACGAGCAGTACGTC. It is translated as CASSLGQYYEQYV.

The gene calls are TRBV4-1 and TRBJ1-4; D is undetermined. The CDR3 loop spans 14 amino acids. Per germline, CDR1 MGHRA and CDR2 YSYEKL. V was pared by 0 bases and J by 4 bases, with 6 bases between. The CDR3 DNA reads as TGCGCCAGCAGCCAAGATGGGCATAATGAAAAACTGTTTTTT. Its translation is CASSQDGHNEKLFF.

Written as DNA, the CDR3 is TGCGCCAGCAGCCTGGACCTATCGGGGCTGTTTTTT. It codes for CASSLDLSGLFF. V is TRBV5-1 and J is TRBJ2-2; D not resolved. CDR1 is SGHRS, CDR2 YFSETQ, per germline. V was shortened by 4 bases and J by 13 bases, with 14 bases between the two germline ends. The CDR3 loop spans 12 amino acids.

This chain connects TRBV5-4 to TRBJ2-7; perhaps TRBD2 as D (7 bases). Germline V gives CDR1 SGHNT, CDR2 YYREEE (reference sequence). The CDR3 consists of 14 residues. Trimming removed 0 bases at V and 6 bases at J, with 13 bases between. In DNA form, the CDR3 reads TGTGCCAGCAGCTTGGGTGGGGGGGCTGTCGAGCAGTACTTC. The encoded protein is CASSLGGGAVEQYF.

The chain joins TRBV28 to TRBJ1-6; the match to TRBD1 covers 10 bases. This CDR3 region has 15 residues. J gave up 7 bases and V 2 bases, and 2 bases lay outside the gene matches. Per the germline V gene, CDR1 is MDHEN and CDR2 is SYDVKM. The CDR3 bases are TGTGCCAGCAGTTTAGGGGGACAGGGGAATTCACCCCTCCACTTT. Its translation: CASSLGGQGNSPLHF.

V gene TRBV19 combines with J gene TRBJ1-5; D is uncertain. This CDR3 region has 13 residues. Trimming took off 3 bases at V and 7 bases at J, with 10 bases between the two ends. The germline V gene has CDR1 LNHDA and CDR2 SQIVND (reference sequence). CDR3 in DNA: TGTGCCAGTAGTATGCGCGAGAACCAGCCCCAGCATTTT. Encoded protein: CASSMRENQPQHF.

This clone was detected only a few times. The chain joins TRBV6-2 or TRBV6-3 to TRBJ1-3; 7 nucleotides align to TRBD1. The germline V gene has CDR1 MNHEY and CDR2 SVGEGT. This CDR3 has 17 residues. Trimming cost V 6 bases and J 0 bases; bases outside gene matches: 11. Here the CDR3 reads CASSAGTAYFSGNTIYF. CDR3 bases: TGTGCCAGCAGCGCCGGGACAGCTTACTTCTCTGGAAACACCATATATTTT.

The rearrangement joins TRBV20-1 to TRBJ2-2; D not resolved. Deletions cut 3 bases from V and 0 bases from J, with 5 bases between. Per the germline V gene, CDR1 is DFQATT and CDR2 is SNEGSKA (reference sequence). The CDR3 loop spans 13 amino acids. In DNA, the CDR3 is TGCAGTGCTAGTGACTCGAACACCGGGGAGCTGTTTTTT. This gives the protein CSASDSNTGELFF.

The gene calls are TRBV6-2 or TRBV6-3 and TRBJ2-7; the D is unclear. From germline, CDR1 is MNHEY and CDR2 SVGEGT. The CDR3 runs 13 residues. V gave up 4 bases and J gave up 7 bases, with 14 bases separating them. CDR3 sequence: CASSWAGRYEQYV. The CDR3 bases are TGTGCCAGCAGTTGGGCTGGAAGATATGAGCAGTACGTC.

This chain uses TRBV2 with TRBJ2-1; the match to TRBD2 covers 9 bases. The germline V gene encodes CDR1 SNHLY and CDR2 FYNNEI. The V and J ends lost 5 bases and 5 bases, in that order; junction bases with no gene match: 4. This CDR3 is built from 14 residues. The CDR3 DNA sequence: TGTGCCAGCAGTAGGACTAGCGTCAACAATGAGCAGTTCTTC. Translated, it gives CASSRTSVNNEQFF.

This chain links TRBV9 with TRBJ1-1, with TRBD1 matching over 7 bases. Per germline, CDR1 SGDLS and CDR2 YYNGEE. CDR3 length equals 15 residues. V shed 6 bases and J 0 bases; nucleotides not matched to a gene: 8. The CDR3 region is CASNKKDRMNTEAFF. The CDR3 DNA follows: TGTGCCAGCAACAAAAAGGACAGGATGAACACTGAAGCTTTCTTT.

The rearrangement joins TRBV19 to TRBJ2-5; TRBD1 might be the D (5 bases). Germline V gene sequence: CDR1 LNHDA, CDR2 SQIVND (reference sequence). Trimming removed 7 bases from V and 1 base from J, with 16 bases in between. The CDR3 sequence is 15 residues long. The CDR3 DNA is TGTGCCAGTAAGACCACAGGAGTACCCCAAGAGACCCAGTACTTC. This sequence encodes CASKTTGVPQETQYF.